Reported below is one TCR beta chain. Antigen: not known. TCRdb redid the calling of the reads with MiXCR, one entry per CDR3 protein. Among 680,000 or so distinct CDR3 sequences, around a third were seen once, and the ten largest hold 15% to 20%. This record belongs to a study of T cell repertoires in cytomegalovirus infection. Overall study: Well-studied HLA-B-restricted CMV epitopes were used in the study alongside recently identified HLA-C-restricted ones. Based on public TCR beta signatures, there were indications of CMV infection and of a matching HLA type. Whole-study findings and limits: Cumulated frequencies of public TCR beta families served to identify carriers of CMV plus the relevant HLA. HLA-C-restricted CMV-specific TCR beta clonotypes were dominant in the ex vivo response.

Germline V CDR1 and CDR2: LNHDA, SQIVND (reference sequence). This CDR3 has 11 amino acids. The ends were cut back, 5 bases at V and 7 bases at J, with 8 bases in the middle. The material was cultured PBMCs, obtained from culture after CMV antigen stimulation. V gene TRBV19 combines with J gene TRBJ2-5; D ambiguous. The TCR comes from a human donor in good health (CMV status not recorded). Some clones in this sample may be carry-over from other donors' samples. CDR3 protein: CASSLDRTQYF. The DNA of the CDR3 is TGTGCCAGTAGTTTGGATCGGACCCAGTACTTC.